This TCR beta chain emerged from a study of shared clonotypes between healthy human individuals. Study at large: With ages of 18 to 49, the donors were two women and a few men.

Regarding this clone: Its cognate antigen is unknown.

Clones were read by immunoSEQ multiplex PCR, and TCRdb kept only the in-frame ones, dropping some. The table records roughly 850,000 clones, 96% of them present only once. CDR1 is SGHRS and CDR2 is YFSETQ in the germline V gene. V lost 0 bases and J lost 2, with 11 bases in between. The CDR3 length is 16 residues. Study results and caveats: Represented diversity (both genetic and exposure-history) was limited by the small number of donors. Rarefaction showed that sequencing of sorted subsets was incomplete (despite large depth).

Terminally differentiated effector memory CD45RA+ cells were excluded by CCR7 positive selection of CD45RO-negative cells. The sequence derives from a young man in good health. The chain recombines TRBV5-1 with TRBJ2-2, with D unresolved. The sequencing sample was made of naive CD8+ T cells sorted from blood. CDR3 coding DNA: TGCGCCAGCAGCTTGGTCGAGACTGGAAACACCGGGGAGCTGTTTTTT. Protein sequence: CASSLVETGNTGELFF.